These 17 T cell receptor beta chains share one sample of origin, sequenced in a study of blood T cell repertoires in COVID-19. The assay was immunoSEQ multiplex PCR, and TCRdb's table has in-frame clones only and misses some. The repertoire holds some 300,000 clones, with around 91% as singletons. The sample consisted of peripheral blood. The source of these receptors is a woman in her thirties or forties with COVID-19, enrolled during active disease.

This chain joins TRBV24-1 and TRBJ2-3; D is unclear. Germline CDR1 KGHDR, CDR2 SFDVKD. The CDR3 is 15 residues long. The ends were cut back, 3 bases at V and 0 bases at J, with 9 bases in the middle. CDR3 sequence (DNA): TGTGCCACCAGTGATGGCACCTTTAGCACAGATACGCAGTATTTT. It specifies CATSDGTFSTDTQYF.

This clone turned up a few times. The CDR3 is CASSSGFGANQPQHF. As DNA, the CDR3 is TGCGCCAGCAGCTCAGGGTTCGGTGCCAATCAGCCCCAGCATTTT. This rearrangement joins TRBV5-1 to TRBJ1-5; D is possibly TRBD1 (5 bases). This CDR3 contains 15 residues. V lost 3 bases and J 3 bases, leaving 13 bases between the germline ends. Germline lookup yields CDR1 SGHRS and CDR2 YFSETQ.

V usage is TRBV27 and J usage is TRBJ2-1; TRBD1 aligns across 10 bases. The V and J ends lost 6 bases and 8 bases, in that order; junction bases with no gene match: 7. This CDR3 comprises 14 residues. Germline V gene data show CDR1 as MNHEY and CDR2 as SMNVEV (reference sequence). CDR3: CASSDRGPVDEQFF. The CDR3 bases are TGTGCCAGCAGCGACAGGGGGCCTGTCGATGAGCAGTTCTTC.

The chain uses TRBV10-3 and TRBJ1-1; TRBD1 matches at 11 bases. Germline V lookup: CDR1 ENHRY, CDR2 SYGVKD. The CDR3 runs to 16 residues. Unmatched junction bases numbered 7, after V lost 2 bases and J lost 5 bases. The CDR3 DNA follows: TGTGCCATCAGTGAGAGGACAGGGGGCAAGGATACTGAAGCTTTCTTT. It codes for CAISERTGGKDTEAFF.

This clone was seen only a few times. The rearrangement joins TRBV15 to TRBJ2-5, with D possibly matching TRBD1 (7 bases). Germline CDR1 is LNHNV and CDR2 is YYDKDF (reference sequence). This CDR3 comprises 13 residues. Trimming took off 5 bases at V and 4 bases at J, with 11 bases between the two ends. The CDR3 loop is CATSFQGGETQYF. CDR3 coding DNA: TGTGCCACCAGCTTCCAGGGGGGAGAGACCCAGTACTTC.

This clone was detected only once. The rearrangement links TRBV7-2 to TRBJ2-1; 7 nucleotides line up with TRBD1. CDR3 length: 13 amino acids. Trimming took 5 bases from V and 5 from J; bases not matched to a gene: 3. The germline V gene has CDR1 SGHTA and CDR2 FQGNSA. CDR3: CASSLTGDNEQFF. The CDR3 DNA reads TGTGCCAGCAGCCTCACAGGGGACAATGAGCAGTTCTTC. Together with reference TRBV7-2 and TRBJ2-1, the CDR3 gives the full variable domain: GAGVSQSPSNKVTEKGKDVELRCDPISGHTALYWYRQSLGQGLEFLIYFQGNSAPDKSGLPSDRFSAERTGGSVSTLTIQRTQQEDSAVYLCASSLTGDNEQFFGPGTRLTVL.

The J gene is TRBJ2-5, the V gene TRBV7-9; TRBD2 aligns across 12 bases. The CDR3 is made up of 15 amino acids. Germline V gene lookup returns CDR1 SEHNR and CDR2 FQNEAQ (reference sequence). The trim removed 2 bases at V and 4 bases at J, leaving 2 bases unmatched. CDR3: CASSLLAGGPETQYF. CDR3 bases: TGTGCCAGCAGCTTACTAGCGGGGGGGCCAGAGACCCAGTACTTC.

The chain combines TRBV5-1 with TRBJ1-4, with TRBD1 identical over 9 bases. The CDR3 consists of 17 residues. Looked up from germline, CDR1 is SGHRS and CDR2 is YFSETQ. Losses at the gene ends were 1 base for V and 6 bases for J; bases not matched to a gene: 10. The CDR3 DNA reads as TGCGCCAGCAGCTTGACCGGGACAGGGCCGATTTATGAAAAACTGTTTTTT. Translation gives CASSLTGTGPIYEKLFF.

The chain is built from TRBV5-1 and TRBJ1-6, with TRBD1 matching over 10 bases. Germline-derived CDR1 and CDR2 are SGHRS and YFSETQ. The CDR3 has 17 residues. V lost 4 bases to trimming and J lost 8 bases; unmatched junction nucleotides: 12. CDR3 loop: CASSEDRGAPQYSPLHF. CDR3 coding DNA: TGCGCCAGCAGCGAGGACAGGGGGGCCCCCCAATATTCACCCCTCCACTTT.

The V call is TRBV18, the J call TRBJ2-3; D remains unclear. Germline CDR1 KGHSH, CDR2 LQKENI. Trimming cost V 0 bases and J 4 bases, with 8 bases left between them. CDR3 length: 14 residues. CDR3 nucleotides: TGTGCCAGCTCACCACCGTTCCTTGCAGATACGCAGTATTTT. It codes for CASSPPFLADTQYF.

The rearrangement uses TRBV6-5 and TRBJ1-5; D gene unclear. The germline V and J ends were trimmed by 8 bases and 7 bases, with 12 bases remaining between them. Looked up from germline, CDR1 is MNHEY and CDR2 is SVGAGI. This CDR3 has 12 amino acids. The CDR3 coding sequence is TGTGCCAGCGGTCTATCGTCCCAGCCCCAGCATTTT. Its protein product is CASGLSSQPQHF.

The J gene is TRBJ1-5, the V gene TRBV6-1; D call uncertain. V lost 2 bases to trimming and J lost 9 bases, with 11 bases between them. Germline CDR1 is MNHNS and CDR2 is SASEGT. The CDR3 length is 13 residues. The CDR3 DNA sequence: TGTGCCAGCAGTGAACGCGGGGAGTCGCCCCAGCATTTT. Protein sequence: CASSERGESPQHF.

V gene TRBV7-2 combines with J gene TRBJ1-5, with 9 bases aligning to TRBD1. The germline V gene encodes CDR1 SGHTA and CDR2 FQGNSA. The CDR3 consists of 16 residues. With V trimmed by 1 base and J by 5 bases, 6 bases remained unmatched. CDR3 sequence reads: CASSLDRGRIDQPQHF. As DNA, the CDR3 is TGTGCCAGCAGCTTAGACAGGGGGCGGATTGATCAGCCCCAGCATTTT. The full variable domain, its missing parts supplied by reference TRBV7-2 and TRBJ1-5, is GAGVSQSPSNKVTEKGKDVELRCDPISGHTALYWYRQSLGQGLEFLIYFQGNSAPDKSGLPSDRFSAERTGGSVSTLTIQRTQQEDSAVYLCASSLDRGRIDQPQHFGDGTRLSIL.

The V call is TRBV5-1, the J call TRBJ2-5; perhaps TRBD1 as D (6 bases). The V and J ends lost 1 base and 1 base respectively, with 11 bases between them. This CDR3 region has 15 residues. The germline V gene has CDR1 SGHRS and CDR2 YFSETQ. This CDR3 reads CASSLRMTGQETQYF. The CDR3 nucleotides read TGCGCCAGCAGCTTGAGAATGACAGGCCAAGAGACCCAGTACTTC.

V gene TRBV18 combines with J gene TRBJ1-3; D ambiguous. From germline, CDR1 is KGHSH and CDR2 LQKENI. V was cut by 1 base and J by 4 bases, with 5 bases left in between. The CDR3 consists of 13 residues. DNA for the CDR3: TGTGCCAGCTCACCACGCAGGGGAAACACCATATATTTT. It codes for CASSPRRGNTIYF.

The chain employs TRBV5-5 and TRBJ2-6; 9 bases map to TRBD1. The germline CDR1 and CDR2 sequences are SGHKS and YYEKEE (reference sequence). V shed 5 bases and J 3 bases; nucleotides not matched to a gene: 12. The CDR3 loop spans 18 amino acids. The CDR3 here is CASRRTGAPLNGANVLTF. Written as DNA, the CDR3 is TGTGCCAGCAGGAGGACAGGGGCGCCCCTCAATGGGGCCAACGTCCTGACTTTC. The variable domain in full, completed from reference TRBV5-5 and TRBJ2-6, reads DAGVTQSPTHLIKTRGQQVTLRCSPISGHKSVSWYQQVLGQGPQFIFQYYEKEERGRGNFPDRFSARQFPNYSSELNVNALLLGDSALYLCASRRTGAPLNGANVLTFGAGSRLTVL.

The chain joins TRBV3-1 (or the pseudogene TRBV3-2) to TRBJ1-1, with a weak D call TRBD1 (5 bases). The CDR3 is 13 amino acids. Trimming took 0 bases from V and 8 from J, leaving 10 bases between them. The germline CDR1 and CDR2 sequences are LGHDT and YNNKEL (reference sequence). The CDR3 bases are TGTGCCAGCAGCCAAGATGATTGGACAGAAGCTTTCTTT. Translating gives CASSQDDWTEAFF.